A few counts support the clone carrying this T cell receptor beta chain. Making the bulk TCR libraries relied on previously described methods and listed TCR primers. TCRdb passed the PCR reads through MiXCR, listing each CDR3 protein once. There are about 640,000 distinct CDR3 sequences in the sample; about 20% occur only once, and 0.85% lies in the top ten. The data stem from a study of molecular identifiers for immune sequencing clone quantification. Whole-study context: Within a replicate experiment, RNA obtained from either approximately 20,000 or 98,000 naive CD8 cells was divided into five aliquots, and four of those aliquots were then sequenced.

V lost 4 bases and J lost 4; bases outside the gene matches: 12. CDR3 length equals 18 residues. Per germline, CDR1 SGHVS and CDR2 FNYEAQ. The chain joins TRBV7-6 to TRBJ2-7, with TRBD2 matching 14 bases. Sequenced input: naive CD8+ T cells from blood, with Jurkat cell RNA spiked in. Subset reported: FACS-sorted CD8+CD4-CCR7+CD45RA+ naive T cells. This clonotype was obtained from a human donor in good health. Some libraries in this study had Jurkat cell RNA spiked in. Written as DNA, the CDR3 is TGTGCCAGCAGCTCAAATCCCGGACTAGCGGGAGGCGGGTACGAGCAGTACTTC. Translation: CASSSNPGLAGGGYEQYF.